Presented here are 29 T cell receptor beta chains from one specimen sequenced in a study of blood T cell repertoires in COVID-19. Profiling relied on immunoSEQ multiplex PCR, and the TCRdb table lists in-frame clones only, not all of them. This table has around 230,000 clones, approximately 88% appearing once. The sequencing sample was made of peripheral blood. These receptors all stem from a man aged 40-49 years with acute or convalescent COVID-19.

The CDR3 nucleotides are TGTGCCAGCAGTGAAGAAGCCGGGACATCCTCTGGAAACACCATATATTTT. It codes for CASSEEAGTSSGNTIYF. V usage is TRBV6-1 and J usage is TRBJ1-3, with D tentatively TRBD1 (6 bases). The V and J ends lost 1 base and 0 bases respectively, with 13 bases between them. From germline, CDR1 is MNHNS and CDR2 SASEGT. This CDR3 has 17 residues.

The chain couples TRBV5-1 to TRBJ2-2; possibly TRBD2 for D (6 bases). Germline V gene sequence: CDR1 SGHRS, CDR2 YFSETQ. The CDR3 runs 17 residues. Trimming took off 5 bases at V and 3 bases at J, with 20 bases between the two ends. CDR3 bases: TGCGCCAGCAGTCGTCTGTTAGCGGAGCGGGACACCGGGGAGCTGTTTTTT. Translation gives CASSRLLAERDTGELFF.

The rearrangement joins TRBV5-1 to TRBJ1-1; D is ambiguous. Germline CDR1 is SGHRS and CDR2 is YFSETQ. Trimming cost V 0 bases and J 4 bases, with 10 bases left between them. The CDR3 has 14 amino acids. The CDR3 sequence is CASSLVGAGTEAFF. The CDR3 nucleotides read TGCGCCAGCAGCTTGGTGGGTGCGGGCACTGAAGCTTTCTTT.

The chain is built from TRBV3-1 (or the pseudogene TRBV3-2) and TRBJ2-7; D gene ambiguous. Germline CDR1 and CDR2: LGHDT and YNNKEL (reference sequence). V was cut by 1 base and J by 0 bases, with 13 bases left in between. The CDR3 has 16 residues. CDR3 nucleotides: TGTGCCAGCAGCCAAGGTCCACCACTACCCTCCTACGAGCAGTACTTC. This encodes CASSQGPPLPSYEQYF.

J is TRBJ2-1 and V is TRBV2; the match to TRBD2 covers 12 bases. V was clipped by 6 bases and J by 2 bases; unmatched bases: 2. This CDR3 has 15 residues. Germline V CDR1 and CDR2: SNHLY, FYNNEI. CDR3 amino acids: CASRGLAGPYNEQFF. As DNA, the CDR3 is TGTGCCAGCAGAGGACTAGCGGGACCCTACAATGAGCAGTTCTTC. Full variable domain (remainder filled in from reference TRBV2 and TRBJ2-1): EPEVTQTPSHQVTQMGQEVILRCVPISNHLYFYWYRQILGQKVEFLVSFYNNEISEKSEIFDDQFSVERPDGSNFTLKIRSTKLEDSAMYFCASRGLAGPYNEQFFGPGTRLTVL.

The CDR3 nucleotides are TGCGCCAGCAGCCAAGATTGGGACAGGGATTTCTATAATTCACCCCTCCACTTT. Translation: CASSQDWDRDFYNSPLHF. This rearrangement joins TRBV4-1 to TRBJ1-6; 9 bases align to TRBD1. With V trimmed by 0 bases and J by 3 bases, 6 bases remained unmatched. CDR1 MGHRA and CDR2 YSYEKL come from the germline V gene. The CDR3 has 18 amino acids.

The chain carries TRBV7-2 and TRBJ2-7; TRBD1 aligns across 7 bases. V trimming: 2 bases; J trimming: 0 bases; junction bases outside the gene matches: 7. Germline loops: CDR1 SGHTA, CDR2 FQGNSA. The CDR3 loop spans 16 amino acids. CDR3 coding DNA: TGTGCCAGCAGCTTAATGGGACAGCTTACCTCCTACGAGCAGTACTTC. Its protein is CASSLMGQLTSYEQYF.

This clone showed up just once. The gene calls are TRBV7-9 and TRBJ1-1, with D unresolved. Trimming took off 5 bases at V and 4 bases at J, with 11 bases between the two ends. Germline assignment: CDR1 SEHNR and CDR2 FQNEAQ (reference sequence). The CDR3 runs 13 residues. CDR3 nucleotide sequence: TGTGCCAGCAGCCGGGAAAGGCCCACTGAAGCTTTCTTT. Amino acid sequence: CASSRERPTEAFF. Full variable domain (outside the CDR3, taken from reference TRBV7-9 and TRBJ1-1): DTGVSQNPRHKITKRGQNVTFRCDPISEHNRLYWYRQTLGQGPEFLTYFQNEAQLEKSRLLSDRFSAERPKGSFSTLEIQRTEQGDSAMYLCASSRERPTEAFFGQGTRLTVV.

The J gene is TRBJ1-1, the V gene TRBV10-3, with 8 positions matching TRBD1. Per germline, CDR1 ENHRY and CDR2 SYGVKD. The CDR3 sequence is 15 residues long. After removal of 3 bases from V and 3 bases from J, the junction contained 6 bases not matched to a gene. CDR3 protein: CAISDGQGWDTEAFF. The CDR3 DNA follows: TGTGCCATCAGTGACGGACAGGGTTGGGACACTGAAGCTTTCTTT.

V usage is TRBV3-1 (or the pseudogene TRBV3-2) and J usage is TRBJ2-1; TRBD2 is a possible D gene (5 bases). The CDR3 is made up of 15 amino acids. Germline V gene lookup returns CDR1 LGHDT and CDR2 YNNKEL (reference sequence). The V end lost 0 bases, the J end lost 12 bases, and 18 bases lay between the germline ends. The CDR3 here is CASSQDQTPGRTQFF. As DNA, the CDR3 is TGTGCCAGCAGCCAAGATCAAACGCCGGGAAGGACGCAGTTCTTC.

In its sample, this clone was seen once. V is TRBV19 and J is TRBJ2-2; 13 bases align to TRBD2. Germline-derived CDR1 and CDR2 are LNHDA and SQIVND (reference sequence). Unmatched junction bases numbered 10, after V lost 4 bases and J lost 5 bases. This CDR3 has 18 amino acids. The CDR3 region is CASSSWLGLAGRTGELFF. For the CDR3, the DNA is TGTGCCAGTAGTAGTTGGCTGGGACTAGCGGGAAGGACCGGGGAGCTGTTTTTT.

CDR3 sequence (DNA): TGTGCCAGCTCACCAAGCGGGATCAGCACAGATACGCAGTATTTT. Amino acids: CASSPSGISTDTQYF. The chain links TRBV18 to TRBJ2-3; 7 bases line up with TRBD2. Per germline, CDR1 KGHSH and CDR2 LQKENI. The J segment lost 0 bases and the V segment lost 2 bases, leaving 2 bases of the junction unmatched. The CDR3 sequence is 15 residues long.

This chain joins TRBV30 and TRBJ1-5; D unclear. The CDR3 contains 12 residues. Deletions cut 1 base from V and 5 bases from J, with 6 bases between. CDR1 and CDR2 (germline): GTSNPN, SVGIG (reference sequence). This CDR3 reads CAWSEGDQPQHF. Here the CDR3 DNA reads TGTGCCTGGAGTGAGGGAGATCAGCCCCAGCATTTT.

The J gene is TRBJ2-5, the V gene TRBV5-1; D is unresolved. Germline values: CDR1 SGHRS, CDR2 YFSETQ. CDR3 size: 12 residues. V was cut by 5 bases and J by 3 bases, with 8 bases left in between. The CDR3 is CASRAEEETQYF. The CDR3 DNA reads TGCGCCAGCAGAGCCGAGGAAGAGACCCAGTACTTC. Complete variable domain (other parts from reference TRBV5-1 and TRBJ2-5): KAGVTQTPRYLIKTRGQQVTLSCSPISGHRSVSWYQQTPGQGLQFLFEYFSETQRNKGNFPGRFSGRQFSNSRSEMNVSTLELGDSALYLCASRAEEETQYFGPGTRLLVL.

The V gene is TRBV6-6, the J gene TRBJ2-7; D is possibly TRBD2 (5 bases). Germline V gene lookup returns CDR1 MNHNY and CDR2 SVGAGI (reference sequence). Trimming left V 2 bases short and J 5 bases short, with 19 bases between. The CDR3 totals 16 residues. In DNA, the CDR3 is TGTGCCAGCAGTTACCCTGCGACTATAATACGGGACGAGCAGTACTTC. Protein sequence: CASSYPATIIRDEQYF.

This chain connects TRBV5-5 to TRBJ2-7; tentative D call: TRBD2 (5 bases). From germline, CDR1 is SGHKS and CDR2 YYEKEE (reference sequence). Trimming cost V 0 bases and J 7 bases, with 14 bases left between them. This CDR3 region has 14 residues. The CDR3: CASSLAGSLWEQYF. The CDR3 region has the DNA TGTGCCAGCAGCTTGGCGGGATCCCTGTGGGAGCAGTACTTC.

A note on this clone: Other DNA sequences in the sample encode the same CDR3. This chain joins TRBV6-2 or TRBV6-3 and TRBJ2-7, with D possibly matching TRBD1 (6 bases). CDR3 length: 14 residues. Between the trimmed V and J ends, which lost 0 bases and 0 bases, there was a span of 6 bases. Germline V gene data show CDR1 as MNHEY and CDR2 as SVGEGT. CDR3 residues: CASSYSDSSYEQYF. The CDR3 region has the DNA TGTGCCAGCAGTTACTCGGACAGCTCCTACGAGCAGTACTTC.

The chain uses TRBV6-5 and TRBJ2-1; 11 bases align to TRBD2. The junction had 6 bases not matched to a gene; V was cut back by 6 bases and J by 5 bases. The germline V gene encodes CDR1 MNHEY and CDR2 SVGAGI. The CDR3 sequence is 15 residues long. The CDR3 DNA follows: TGTGCCAGCAGACTAGCGGGAGATTATCACAATGAGCAGTTCTTC. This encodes CASRLAGDYHNEQFF.

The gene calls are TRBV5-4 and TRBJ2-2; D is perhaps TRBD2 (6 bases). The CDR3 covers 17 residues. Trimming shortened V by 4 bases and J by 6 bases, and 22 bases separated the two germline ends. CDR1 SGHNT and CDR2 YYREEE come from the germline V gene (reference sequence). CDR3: CASSLDRGSAGSGELFF. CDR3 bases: TGTGCCAGCAGCCTTGACCGGGGCTCGGCGGGGTCCGGGGAGCTGTTTTTT. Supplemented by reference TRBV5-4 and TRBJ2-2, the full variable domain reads ETGVTQSPTHLIKTRGQQVTLRCSSQSGHNTVSWYQQALGQGPQFIFQYYREEENGRGNFPPRFSGLQFPNYSSELNVNALELDDSALYLCASSLDRGSAGSGELFFGEGSRLTVL.

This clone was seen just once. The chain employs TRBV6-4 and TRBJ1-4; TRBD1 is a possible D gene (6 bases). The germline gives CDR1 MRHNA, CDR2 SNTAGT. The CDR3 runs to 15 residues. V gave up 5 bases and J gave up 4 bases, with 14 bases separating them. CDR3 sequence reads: CASSPGQTLNEKLFF. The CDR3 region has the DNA TGTGCCAGCAGTCCCGGACAGACACTTAATGAAAAACTGTTTTTT.

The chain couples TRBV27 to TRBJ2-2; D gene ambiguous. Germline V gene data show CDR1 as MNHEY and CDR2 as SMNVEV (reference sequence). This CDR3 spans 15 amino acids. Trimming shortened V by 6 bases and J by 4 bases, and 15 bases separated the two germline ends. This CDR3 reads CASSNIATRTGELFF. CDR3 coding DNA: TGTGCCAGCAGCAATATAGCAACCCGCACCGGGGAGCTGTTTTTT.

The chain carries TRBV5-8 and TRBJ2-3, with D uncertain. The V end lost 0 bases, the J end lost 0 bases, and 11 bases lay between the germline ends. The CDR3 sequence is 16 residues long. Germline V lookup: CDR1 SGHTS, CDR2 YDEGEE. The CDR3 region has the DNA TGTGCCAGCAGCTTGGGGGCCCAGGCTAGCACAGATACGCAGTATTTT. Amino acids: CASSLGAQASTDTQYF. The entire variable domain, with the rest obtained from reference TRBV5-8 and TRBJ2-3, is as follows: EAGVTQSPTHLIKTRGQQATLRCSPISGHTSVYWYQQALGLGLQFLLWYDEGEERNRGNFPPRFSGRQFPNYSSELNVNALELEDSALYLCASSLGAQASTDTQYFGPGTRLTVL.

CDR3 nucleotides: TGCGCCAGCAGCTTGGTGGCACTAGCGAACAATGAGCAGTTCTTC. It translates to CASSLVALANNEQFF. This chain links TRBV5-1 with TRBJ2-1; 7 nucleotides line up with TRBD2. Germline-derived CDR1 and CDR2 are SGHRS and YFSETQ. The V and J ends lost 0 bases and 5 bases, in that order; junction bases with no gene match: 5. The CDR3 has 15 amino acids.

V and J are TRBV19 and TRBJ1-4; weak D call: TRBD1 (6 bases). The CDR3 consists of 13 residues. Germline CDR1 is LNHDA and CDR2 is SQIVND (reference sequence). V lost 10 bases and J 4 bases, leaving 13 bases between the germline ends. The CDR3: CATETGNNEKLFF. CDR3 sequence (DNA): TGTGCCACCGAGACAGGAAATAATGAAAAACTGTTTTTT.

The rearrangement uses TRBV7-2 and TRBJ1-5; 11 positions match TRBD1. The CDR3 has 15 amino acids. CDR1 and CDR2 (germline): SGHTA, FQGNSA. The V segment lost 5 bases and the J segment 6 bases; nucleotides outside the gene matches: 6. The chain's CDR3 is CASSLDRGRGQPQHF. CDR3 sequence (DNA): TGTGCCAGCAGCCTGGACAGGGGGCGAGGTCAGCCCCAGCATTTT.

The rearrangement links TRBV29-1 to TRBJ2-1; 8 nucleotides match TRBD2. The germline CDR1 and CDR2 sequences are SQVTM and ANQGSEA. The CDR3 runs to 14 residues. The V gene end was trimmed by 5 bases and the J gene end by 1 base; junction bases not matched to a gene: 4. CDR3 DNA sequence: TGCAGCGTTACCGGGAGGGTATCCTACAATGAGCAGTTCTTC. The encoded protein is CSVTGRVSYNEQFF.

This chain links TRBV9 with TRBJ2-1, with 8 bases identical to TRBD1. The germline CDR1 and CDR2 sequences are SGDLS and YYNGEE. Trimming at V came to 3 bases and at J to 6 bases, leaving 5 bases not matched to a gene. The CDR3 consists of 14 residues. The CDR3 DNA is TGTGCCAGCAGCGAAGGACAGGGTTTCAATGAGCAGTTCTTC. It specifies CASSEGQGFNEQFF.

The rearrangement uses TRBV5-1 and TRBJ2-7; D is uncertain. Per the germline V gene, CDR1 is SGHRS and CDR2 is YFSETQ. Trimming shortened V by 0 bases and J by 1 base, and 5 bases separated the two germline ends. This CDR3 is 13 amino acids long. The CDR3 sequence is CASSLARSYEQYF. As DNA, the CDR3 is TGCGCCAGCAGCTTGGCCAGGTCCTACGAGCAGTACTTC.

The CDR3 nucleotides read TGTGCCAGCAGTATCCGACAGGTAGGCTACGAGCAGTACTTC. As protein: CASSIRQVGYEQYF. The genes are TRBV27 and TRBJ2-7; a possible D gene is TRBD1 (6 bases). The length of the CDR3 is 14 residues. Germline V lookup: CDR1 MNHEY, CDR2 SMNVEV (reference sequence). V lost 5 bases and J 3 bases, leaving 14 bases between the germline ends.